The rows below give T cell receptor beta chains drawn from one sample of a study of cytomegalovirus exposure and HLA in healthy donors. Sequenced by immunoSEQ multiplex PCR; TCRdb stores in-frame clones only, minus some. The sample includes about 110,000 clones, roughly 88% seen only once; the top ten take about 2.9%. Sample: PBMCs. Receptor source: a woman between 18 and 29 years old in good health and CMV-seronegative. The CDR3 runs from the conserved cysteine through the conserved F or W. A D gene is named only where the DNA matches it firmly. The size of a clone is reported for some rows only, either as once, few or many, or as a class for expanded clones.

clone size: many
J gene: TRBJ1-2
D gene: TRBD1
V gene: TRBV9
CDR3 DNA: TGTGCCAGCAGCACGGGACAGGGGAACTATGGCTACACCTTC
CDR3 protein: CASSTGQGNYGYTF

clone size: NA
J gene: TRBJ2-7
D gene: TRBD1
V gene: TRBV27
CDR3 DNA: TGTGCCATTGGGACAGGGGGCTCCTACGAGCAGTACTTC
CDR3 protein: CAIGTGGSYEQYF

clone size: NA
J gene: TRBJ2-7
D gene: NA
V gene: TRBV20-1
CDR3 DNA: TGCAGTGCTAGAGATGTAAACGAGCAGTACTTC
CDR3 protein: CSARDVNEQYF

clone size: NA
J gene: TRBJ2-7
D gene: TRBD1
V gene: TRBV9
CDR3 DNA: TGTGCCAGCAGCGGCGGGACAGGGGGCTACGAGCAGTACTTC
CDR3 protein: CASSGGTGGYEQYF

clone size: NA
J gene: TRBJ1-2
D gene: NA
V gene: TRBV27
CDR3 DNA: TGTGCCAGCAGTCCACGGACAGACCAGTACTATGGCTACACCTTC
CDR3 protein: CASSPRTDQYYGYTF

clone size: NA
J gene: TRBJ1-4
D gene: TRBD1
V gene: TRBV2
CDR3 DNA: TGTGCCGGGGGAACAGGGGCAGCTAATGAAAAACTGTTTTTT
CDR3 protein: CAGGTGAANEKLFF

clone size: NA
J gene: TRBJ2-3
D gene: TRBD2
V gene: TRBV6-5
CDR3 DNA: TGTGCCAGCAGCTCCTTTGCGGGGGGGCTAAATACGCAGTATTTT
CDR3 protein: CASSSFAGGLNTQYF

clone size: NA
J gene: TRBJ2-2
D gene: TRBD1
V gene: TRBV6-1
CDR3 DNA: TGTGCCAGCAGCCCTAGGGGGCGTGGGACCGGGGAGCTGTTTTTT
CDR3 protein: CASSPRGRGTGELFF

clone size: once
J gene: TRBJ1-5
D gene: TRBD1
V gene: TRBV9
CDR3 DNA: TGTGCCAGCAGCGTAGCCCTTAGTTCGGACAGGGAAGATCAGCCCCAGCATTTT
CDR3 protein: CASSVALSSDREDQPQHF

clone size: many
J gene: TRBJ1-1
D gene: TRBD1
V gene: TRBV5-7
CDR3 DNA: TGTGCCAGCAGCTTGGGACAGGGGCTGACTGAAGCTTTCTTT
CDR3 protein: CASSLGQGLTEAFF

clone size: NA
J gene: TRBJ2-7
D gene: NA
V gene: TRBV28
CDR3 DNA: TGTGCCAGCAGTCTCCTCGACAGATCCTACGAGCAGTACTTC
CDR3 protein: CASSLLDRSYEQYF

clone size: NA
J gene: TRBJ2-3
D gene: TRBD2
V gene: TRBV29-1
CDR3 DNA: TGCAGCGTTGAAGAGGTCGGACTAGCCCCAGATACGCAGTATTTT
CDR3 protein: CSVEEVGLAPDTQYF

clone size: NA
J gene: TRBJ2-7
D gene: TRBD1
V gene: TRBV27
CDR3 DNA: TGTGCCAGCAGTCCCCGGACAGGGCACGAGCAGTACTTC
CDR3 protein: CASSPRTGHEQYF

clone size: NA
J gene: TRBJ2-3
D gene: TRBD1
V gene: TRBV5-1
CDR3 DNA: TGCGCCAGCAGCCCGGGACAGGTTCAAGATACGCAGTATTTT
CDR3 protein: CASSPGQVQDTQYF

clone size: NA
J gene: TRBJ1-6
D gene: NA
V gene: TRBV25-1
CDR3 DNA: TGTGCCAGCAGTGATTGGGGCCTTGGATCACCCCTCCACTTT
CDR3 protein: CASSDWGLGSPLHF

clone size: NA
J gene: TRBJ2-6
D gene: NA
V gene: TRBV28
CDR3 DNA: TGTGCCAGCAGTCCGGGAATCTCCTCCTCTGGGGCCAACGTCCTGACTTTC
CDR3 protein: CASSPGISSSGANVLTF

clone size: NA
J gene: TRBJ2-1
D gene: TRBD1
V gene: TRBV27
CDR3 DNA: TGTGCCAGCAGGACGGGATACAGGGGATACAATGAGCAGTTCTTC
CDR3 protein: CASRTGYRGYNEQFF

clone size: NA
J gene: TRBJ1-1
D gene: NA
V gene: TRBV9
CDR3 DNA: TGTGCCAGCAGCGTAGGCGGGATGAACACTGAAGCTTTCTTT
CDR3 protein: CASSVGGMNTEAFF

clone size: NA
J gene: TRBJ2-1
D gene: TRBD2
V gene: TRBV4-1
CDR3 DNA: TGCGCCAGCAGCCAAGTTCTAGCGGAGTCCTACAATGAGCAGTTCTTC
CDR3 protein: CASSQVLAESYNEQFF

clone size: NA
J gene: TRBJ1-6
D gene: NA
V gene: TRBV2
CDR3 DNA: TGTGCCAGCAGTCCCAGGGGAACCTATAATTCACCCCTCCACTTT
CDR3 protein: CASSPRGTYNSPLHF

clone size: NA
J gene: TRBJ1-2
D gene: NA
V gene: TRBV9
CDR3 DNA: TGTGCCAGCAGCCGGGGGGAATATGGCTACACCTTC
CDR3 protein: CASSRGEYGYTF

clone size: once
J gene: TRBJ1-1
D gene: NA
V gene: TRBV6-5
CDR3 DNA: TGTGCCAGCAGTAGGACATCATCCACTGAAGCTTTCTTT
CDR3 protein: CASSRTSSTEAFF

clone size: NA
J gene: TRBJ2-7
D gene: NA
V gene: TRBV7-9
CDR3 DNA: TGTGCCAGCAGCCCGACAGTTCTGGACGAGCAGTACTTC
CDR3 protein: CASSPTVLDEQYF

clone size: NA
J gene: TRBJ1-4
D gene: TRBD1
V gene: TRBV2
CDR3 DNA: TGTGCCAGCAGTGATTTCGGGACAGGGGGATTGGAAGAAAAACTGTTTTTT
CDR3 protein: CASSDFGTGGLEEKLFF

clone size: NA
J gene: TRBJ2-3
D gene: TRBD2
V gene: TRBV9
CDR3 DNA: TGTGCCAGCAGCCCTGGGGGGGTCCAGGCGCCGAATTTT
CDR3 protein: CASSPGGVQAPNF

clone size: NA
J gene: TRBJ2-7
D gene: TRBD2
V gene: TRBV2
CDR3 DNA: TGTGCCAGCAGCCCGGGACTAGCGGGCCCGGCCTACGAGCAGTACTTC
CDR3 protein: CASSPGLAGPAYEQYF

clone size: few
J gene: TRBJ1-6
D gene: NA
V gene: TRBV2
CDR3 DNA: TGTGCCAGCAGTGAAGCAGCCGGGGACTATAATTCACCCCTCCACTTT
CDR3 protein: CASSEAAGDYNSPLHF

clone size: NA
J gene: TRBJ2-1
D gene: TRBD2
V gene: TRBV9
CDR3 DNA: TGTGCCAGCAGCGTCCCCTTTAGGAACGGGGGGGACAATGAGCAGTTCTTC
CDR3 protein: CASSVPFRNGGDNEQFF

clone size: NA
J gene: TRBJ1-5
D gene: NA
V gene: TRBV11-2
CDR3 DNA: TGTGCCAGCAGCTTAGATGGAGGGAATCAGCCCCAGCATTTT
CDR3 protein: CASSLDGGNQPQHF

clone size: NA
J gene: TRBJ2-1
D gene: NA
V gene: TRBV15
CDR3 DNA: TGTGCCACCAGCAGAGCTGGGGCAGTGCTCTACAATGAGCAGTTCTTC
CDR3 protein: CATSRAGAVLYNEQFF

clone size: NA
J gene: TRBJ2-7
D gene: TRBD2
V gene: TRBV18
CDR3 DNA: TGTGCCAGCTCACCACCACCTAGCGGGCTCATTACCTACGAGCAGTACTTC
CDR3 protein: CASSPPPSGLITYEQYF

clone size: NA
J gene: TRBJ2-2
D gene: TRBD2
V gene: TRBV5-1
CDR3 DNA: TGCGCCAGCAGCTTATACAAGACTAGCGGGGGGCGAAATACCGGGGAGCTGTTTTTT
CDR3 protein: CASSLYKTSGGRNTGELFF